The rows below give T cell receptor beta chains drawn from one sample of a study of Ad26.COV2.S vaccination and SARS-CoV-2 variants. TCRdb keeps only in-frame clones here, not all; method: immunoSEQ multiplex PCR. The sample records over 400,000 clones, roughly 91% being singletons. Sequenced here: peripheral blood, sampled in a trial of Ad26.COV2.S vaccine versus placebo. Receptor source: a person between 18 and 60 years old who received the Ad26.COV2.S COVID-19 vaccine or a placebo. Both conserved end residues are part of each CDR3. D genes are given only for firm matches. Clone sizes are given selectively: once, few, many, or a class where the clone is expanded.

v_call	clone_size	j_call	d_call	cdr3_aa	cdr3_nt
TRBV30	NA	TRBJ2-5	NA	CAWSALDFQETQYF	TGTGCCTGGAGTGCTCTAGATTTTCAAGAGACCCAGTACTTC
TRBV7-9	NA	TRBJ2-3	TRBD1	CASSPDRGSDTQYF	TGTGCCAGCAGCCCCGACAGGGGGTCAGATACGCAGTATTTT
TRBV4-1	NA	TRBJ2-2	TRBD2	CASSRDGTSGRPDTGELFF	TGCGCCAGCAGCCGAGATGGCACTAGCGGGAGACCCGACACCGGGGAGCTGTTTTTT
TRBV7-9	NA	TRBJ2-1	TRBD2	CASSPGLAGGLF	TGTGCCAGCAGCCCGGGACTAGCGGGGGGGCTCTTC
TRBV15	NA	TRBJ2-3	NA	CATSRDRLAQNTDTQYF	TGTGCCACCAGCAGAGATCGCCTAGCCCAAAACACAGATACGCAGTATTTT
TRBV7-8	NA	TRBJ2-7	NA	CASSLTDGTYEQYF	TGTGCCAGCAGCTTAACGGACGGGACTTACGAGCAGTACTTC
TRBV29-1	few	TRBJ1-1	NA	CSVEETANTEAFF	TGCAGCGTTGAAGAGACAGCGAACACTGAAGCTTTCTTT
TRBV5-4	NA	TRBJ2-1	TRBD2	CASSWGTSGTDEQFF	TGTGCCAGCAGCTGGGGGACTAGCGGTACCGATGAGCAGTTCTTC
TRBV6-5	NA	TRBJ1-4	NA	CASSYSGNYEKLFF	TGTGCCAGCAGTTACTCGGGGAACTATGAAAAACTGTTTTTT
TRBV7-6	few	TRBJ1-2	NA	CASSRQENYGYTF	TGTGCCAGCAGCCGACAGGAGAACTATGGCTACACCTTC
TRBV28	NA	TRBJ2-3	NA	CASSLMDTQYF	TGTGCCAGCAGTCTGATGGATACGCAGTATTTT
TRBV28	NA	TRBJ2-3	TRBD2	CASSLWGMTSGSPLQYF	TGTGCCAGCAGTTTATGGGGGATGACTAGCGGGAGCCCCTTGCAGTATTTT
TRBV28	few	TRBJ1-5	NA	CASSLGPKAQHF	TGTGCCAGCAGTCTCGGTCCGAAGGCCCAGCATTTT
TRBV12-1	once	TRBJ2-3	NA	CASSSKGRSDTQYF	TGTGCCAGCAGCTCGAAGGGGCGCTCAGATACGCAGTATTTT
TRBV28	NA	TRBJ2-7	NA	CASSPAATGEQYF	TGTGCCAGCAGTCCCGCGGCTACGGGGGAGCAGTACTTC
TRBV5-5	NA	TRBJ2-1	TRBD2	CASRSGLGYNEQFF	TGTGCCAGCAGGTCGGGACTAGGCTACAATGAGCAGTTCTTC
TRBV6-2/TRBV6-3	NA	TRBJ1-5	NA	CASSYAAGKRNQPQHF	TGTGCCAGCAGTTACGCCGCAGGGAAGCGGAATCAGCCCCAGCATTTT
TRBV18	few	TRBJ1-4	TRBD1	CASSPLGGTGSEKLFF	TGTGCCAGCTCACCCCTGGGCGGGACAGGGTCTGAAAAACTGTTTTTT
TRBV11-2	NA	TRBJ1-4	NA	CASSPPGRSNEKLFF	TGTGCCAGCAGCCCACCGGGACGGAGTAATGAAAAACTGTTTTTT
TRBV7-2	NA	TRBJ2-3	NA	CASSFQAGTDTQYF	TGTGCCAGCAGCTTTCAGGCCGGCACAGATACGCAGTATTTT
TRBV5-1	NA	TRBJ2-2	TRBD2	CASSSDFGGSLGGELFF	TGCGCCAGCAGCTCCGACTTTGGCGGGAGTTTGGGCGGGGAGCTGTTTTTT
TRBV7-3	NA	TRBJ2-3	NA	CASSLNRAADTQYF	TGTGCCAGCAGCTTAAACAGGGCCGCAGATACGCAGTATTTT
TRBV11-2	NA	TRBJ1-1	NA	CASSLTALNTEAFF	TGTGCCAGCAGCTTGACAGCGCTGAACACTGAAGCTTTCTTT
TRBV6-6	NA	TRBJ2-7	NA	CASSWGPYEQYF	TGTGCCAGCAGTTGGGGTCCCTACGAGCAGTACTTC
TRBV28	NA	TRBJ1-4	NA	CASGLYGTNEKLFF	TGTGCCAGCGGCCTCTACGGGACTAATGAAAAACTGTTTTTT
TRBV28	NA	TRBJ1-2	NA	CASSFPTPKSGHDEDYGYTF	TGTGCCAGCAGTTTTCCCACCCCCAAGTCGGGACACGATGAGGACTATGGCTACACCTTC
TRBV3-1/TRBV3-2	NA	TRBJ1-1	TRBD1	CASSRRQGGANTEAFF	TGTGCCAGCAGCCGTCGACAGGGTGGAGCGAACACTGAAGCTTTCTTT
TRBV4-2	NA	TRBJ2-1	TRBD2	CASRKLADNEQFF	TGTGCCAGCAGAAAACTAGCGGACAATGAGCAGTTCTTC
TRBV30	NA	TRBJ2-7	NA	CAWSRRLLTYEQYF	TGTGCCTGGAGTAGGAGATTATTGACCTACGAGCAGTACTTC
TRBV6-1	NA	TRBJ2-7	NA	CASSDWQGPYEQYF	TGTGCCAGCAGTGATTGGCAGGGGCCCTACGAGCAGTACTTC
TRBV10-3	once	TRBJ2-1	TRBD2	CAIRGTSTYNEQFF	TGTGCCATCAGGGGGACTAGCACATACAATGAGCAGTTCTTC
TRBV9	NA	TRBJ2-7	NA	CASSEGPTAYEQYF	TGTGCCAGCAGCGAGGGCCCAACTGCCTACGAGCAGTACTTC
TRBV15	NA	TRBJ2-4	NA	CATSRDGGGVLAKNIQYF	TGTGCCACCAGCAGAGATGGTGGAGGAGTTCTCGCCAAAAACATTCAGTACTTC
TRBV7-9	NA	TRBJ1-4	NA	CASSFRGNEKLFF	TGTGCCAGCAGCTTCCGGGGGAATGAAAAACTGTTTTTT
TRBV19	NA	TRBJ1-5	TRBD1	CASSIGQGFGQPQHF	TGTGCCAGTAGTATCGGACAGGGGTTTGGCCAGCCCCAGCATTTT
TRBV29-1	NA	TRBJ1-3	NA	CSVESGNTIYF	TGCAGCGTTGAGTCTGGAAACACCATATATTTT
TRBV6-2/TRBV6-3	NA	TRBJ2-2	NA	CASSLRAGAAGELFF	TGTGCCAGCAGCCTACGGGCAGGGGCAGCCGGGGAGCTGTTTTTT
TRBV5-4	NA	TRBJ2-2	TRBD1	CASRDGQGALKGELFF	TGTGCCAGCAGGGATGGACAGGGGGCATTAAAGGGGGAGCTGTTTTTT
TRBV7-9	NA	TRBJ2-7	NA	CASSLGRQGIYEQYF	TGTGCCAGCAGTTTAGGGCGGCAGGGAATCTACGAGCAGTACTTC
TRBV6-6	once	TRBJ2-7	NA	CASSRLGHEQYF	TGTGCCAGCAGTCGCCTGGGTCACGAGCAGTACTTC
TRBV11-2	NA	TRBJ2-7	TRBD2	CASSSLAGGPPEQYF	TGTGCCAGCAGCTCTCTAGCGGGAGGGCCTCCCGAGCAGTACTTC
TRBV6-2/TRBV6-3	NA	TRBJ1-5	NA	CASSYRGGAGQPQHF	TGTGCCAGCAGTTATCGTGGGGGGGCTGGTCAGCCCCAGCATTTT
TRBV28	NA	TRBJ1-1	TRBD1	CASSQGGLAEAFF	TGTGCCAGCTCCCAGGGGGGGCTCGCTGAAGCTTTCTTT
TRBV5-5	once	TRBJ2-5	NA	CASSLKAPPLDGPTQETQYF	TGTGCCAGCAGCTTGAAGGCCCCCCCACTTGACGGCCCAACTCAAGAGACCCAGTACTTC
TRBV29-1	NA	TRBJ1-2	NA	CSALGVNGYTF	TGCAGTGCGCTTGGCGTTAATGGCTACACCTTC
TRBV7-9	NA	TRBJ2-5	TRBD2	CASSTGTSGQETQYF	TGTGCCAGCAGCACAGGGACTAGCGGACAAGAGACCCAGTACTTC
TRBV5-1	NA	TRBJ2-7	NA	CASSLEVVTEGYEQYF	TGCGCCAGCAGCTTGGAGGTCGTTACGGAGGGCTACGAGCAGTACTTC